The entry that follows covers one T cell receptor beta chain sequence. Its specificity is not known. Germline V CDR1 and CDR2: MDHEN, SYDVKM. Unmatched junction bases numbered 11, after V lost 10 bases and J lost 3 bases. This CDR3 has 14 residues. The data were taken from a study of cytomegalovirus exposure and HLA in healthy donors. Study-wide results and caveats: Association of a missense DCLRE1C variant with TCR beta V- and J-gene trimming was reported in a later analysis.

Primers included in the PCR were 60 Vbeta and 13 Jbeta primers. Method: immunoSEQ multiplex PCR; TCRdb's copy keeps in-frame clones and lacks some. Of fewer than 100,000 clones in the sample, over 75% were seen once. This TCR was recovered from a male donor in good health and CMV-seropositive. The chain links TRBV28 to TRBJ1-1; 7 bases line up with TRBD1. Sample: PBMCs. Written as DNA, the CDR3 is TGTGCCACCTCGCCAGGGGGTCTGGACACTGAAGCTTTCTTT. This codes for CATSPGGLDTEAFF.